These T cell receptor beta chains were read from a single sample in a study of neurological immune-mediated disorders. TCRdb analysed the 5' RACE reads with MiXCR anew, one entry per CDR3 protein. The sample lists some 80,000 distinct CDR3 sequences, 3.5% to 4.5% occurring once. Sequenced sample: PBMCs. The receptors shown here come from a woman aged 60-70 years with multiple sclerosis. Each CDR3 is given with its conserved first and last residue. A D gene is named only where the DNA matches it firmly. Size is omitted from some rows. Given values are once, few, many or a class for expanded clones.

j_call	v_call	clone_size	d_call	cdr3_aa	cdr3_nt
TRBJ1-4	TRBV12-3/TRBV12-4	many	NA	CASSLDGGEKLFF	TGTGCCAGCAGTTTAGACGGGGGTGAAAAACTGTTTTTT
TRBJ1-1	TRBV9	many	NA	CASSVYPNTEAFF	TGTGCCAGCAGCGTTTACCCGAACACTGAAGCTTTCTTT
TRBJ2-7	TRBV29-1	many	NA	CSVEGAYEQYF	TGCAGCGTTGAGGGCGCCTACGAGCAGTACTTC
TRBJ2-5	TRBV7-9	many	NA	CASSLEGWGAQRLQYF	TGTGCCAGCAGCTTAGAGGGCTGGGGCGCGCAGAGACTTCAGTACTTC
TRBJ2-5	TRBV29-1	many	NA	CSVEVGKQETQYF	TGCAGCGTTGAAGTAGGCAAGCAAGAGACCCAGTACTTC
TRBJ1-2	TRBV3-1	few	NA	CASSETVNYGYTF	TGTGCCAGCTCAGAGACAGTTAACTATGGCTACACCTTC
TRBJ2-1	TRBV5-1	many	NA	CASSLAGKGYPNEQFF	TGCGCCAGCAGCTTGGCCGGGAAGGGGTACCCGAATGAGCAGTTCTTC
TRBJ1-1	TRBV6-4	many	NA	CASRQRTAGDTEAFF	TGTGCCAGCAGACAACGGACAGCCGGCGACACTGAAGCTTTCTTT
TRBJ2-1	TRBV6-6	many	TRBD1	CASSSRDRSYNEQFF	TGTGCCAGCAGTTCCCGGGACAGAAGCTACAATGAGCAGTTCTTC
TRBJ1-2	TRBV6-6	many	NA	CASSNKGYTF	TGTGCCAGCAGTAACAAGGGCTACACCTTC
TRBJ1-2	TRBV5-5	many	NA	CASSWGPSDYGYTF	TGTGCCAGCAGCTGGGGTCCCTCAGACTATGGCTACACCTTC
TRBJ2-2	TRBV20-1	many	NA	CSPDTPTGELFF	TGCAGCCCGGACACTCCCACCGGGGAGCTGTTTTTT
TRBJ1-4	TRBV7-8	many	NA	CASSLGGGNEKLFF	TGTGCCAGCAGCTTAGGAGGGGGGAATGAAAAACTGTTTTTT
TRBJ2-5	TRBV3-1	many	TRBD2	CASSQARLAGGQETQYF	TGTGCCAGCAGCCAAGCCAGACTCGCGGGGGGGCAAGAGACCCAGTACTTC
TRBJ2-5	TRBV25-1	many	TRBD2	CASTPSGGIQETQYF	TGTGCCAGCACCCCTAGCGGGGGGATCCAAGAGACCCAGTACTTC
TRBJ2-1	TRBV5-1	many	NA	CASSAPGHDEQFF	TGCGCCAGCAGCGCACCAGGACATGATGAGCAGTTCTTC
TRBJ2-1	TRBV10-2	many	TRBD2	CASSERGLYNEQFF	TGCGCCAGCTCGGAGCGGGGACTTTACAATGAGCAGTTCTTC
TRBJ2-5	TRBV12-3/TRBV12-4	many	TRBD2	CASSLGLAGGQETQYF	TGTGCCAGCAGTTTGGGACTAGCGGGGGGACAAGAGACCCAGTACTTC
TRBJ2-7	TRBV20-1	many	NA	CSARASYEQYF	TGCAGTGCTAGGGCTTCCTACGAGCAGTACTTC
TRBJ2-2	TRBV12-3/TRBV12-4	many	NA	CASRMTGGGELFF	TGTGCCAGCAGGATGACAGGCGGTGGGGAGCTGTTTTTT
TRBJ2-2	TRBV7-8	many	NA	CASSPQAFSNTGELFF	TGTGCCAGCAGCCCCCAGGCCTTTTCCAACACCGGGGAGCTGTTTTTT
TRBJ2-1	TRBV20-1	many	TRBD2	CSARVRGGPNNEQFF	TGCAGTGCTAGAGTTCGGGGGGGCCCCAACAATGAGCAGTTCTTC
TRBJ1-4	TRBV2	many	TRBD1	CASNDRGLTNEKLFF	TGTGCCAGCAACGACAGGGGGCTGACTAATGAAAAACTGTTTTTT
TRBJ1-5	TRBV15	many	NA	CATSNVGLVNQPQHF	TGTGCCACCAGCAATGTGGGGCTGGTCAATCAGCCCCAGCATTTT
TRBJ1-1	TRBV20-1	many	NA	CSARVAGAREAFF	TGCAGTGCTAGAGTGGCAGGGGCTCGTGAAGCTTTCTTT
TRBJ2-1	TRBV5-1	many	TRBD2	CASSYLGGAYEQFF	TGCGCCAGCAGCTACCTCGGGGGGGCCTATGAGCAGTTCTTC
TRBJ2-7	TRBV28	many	NA	CASSLMRRSYEQYF	TGTGCCAGCAGTTTAATGAGACGTTCCTACGAGCAGTACTTC
TRBJ2-7	TRBV7-8	many	NA	CASSLVQASSYEQYF	TGTGCCAGCAGCTTAGTGCAGGCTAGCTCCTACGAGCAGTACTTC
TRBJ2-5	TRBV4-1	many	TRBD1	CASSLSRTGETQYF	TGCGCCAGCAGCCTATCACGGACAGGGGAGACCCAGTACTTC
TRBJ2-2	TRBV5-1	many	NA	CASSKTPDSMDTGELFF	TGCGCCAGCAGCAAAACCCCGGACAGTATGGACACCGGGGAGCTGTTTTTT
TRBJ1-1	TRBV21-1	many	NA	CASSGCATHPDEAFF	TGTGCCAGCAGCGGTTGCGCGACCCACCCCGATGAAGCTTTCTTT
TRBJ2-1	TRBV5-1	many	TRBD2	CASFPGLADNEQFF	TGCGCCAGCTTCCCGGGACTAGCGGACAATGAGCAGTTCTTC
TRBJ1-4	TRBV5-1	many	NA	CASSLMGDEKLFF	TGCGCCAGCAGCTTGATGGGGGATGAAAAACTGTTTTTT
TRBJ2-1	TRBV5-4	many	NA	CASSLEGASSYNEQFF	TGTGCCAGCAGCTTGGAAGGGGCCAGCTCCTACAATGAGCAGTTCTTC
TRBJ2-5	TRBV20-1	many	TRBD1	CSARADNRGRWETQYF	TGCAGTGCTAGAGCAGATAACAGGGGGCGCTGGGAGACCCAGTACTTC
TRBJ2-3	TRBV4-2	NA	TRBD2	CASSLVGLAGTDTQYF	TGTGCCAGCAGCCTAGTAGGACTAGCGGGCACAGATACGCAGTATTTT
TRBJ2-7	TRBV6-2/TRBV6-3	many	NA	CASSYDMRGGSYEQYF	TGTGCCAGCAGTTACGATATGCGGGGAGGCTCCTACGAGCAGTACTTC
TRBJ2-1	TRBV10-3	many	TRBD1	CAIRASSGGQGLYNEQFF	TGTGCCATCAGGGCCTCTAGCGGAGGACAGGGGCTCTACAATGAGCAGTTCTTC
TRBJ2-1	TRBV5-6	many	TRBD2	CASSAGGKGGNEQFF	TGTGCCAGCAGCGCGGGAGGGAAGGGGGGCAATGAGCAGTTCTTC
TRBJ2-7	TRBV28	many	NA	CASSFRGRGSYEQYF	TGTGCCAGCAGTTTTAGGGGCCGAGGGTCCTACGAGCAGTACTTC
TRBJ2-1	TRBV11-1	NA	NA	CASSDRQGAYNEQFF	TGTGCCAGCAGCGACCGACAAGGGGCCTACAATGAGCAGTTCTTC
TRBJ1-1	TRBV25-1	many	NA	CASSEGQFRGTEAFF	TGTGCCAGCAGTGAGGGTCAGTTCAGAGGCACTGAAGCTTTCTTT
TRBJ1-2	TRBV7-2	many	NA	CASSLPGRGGGYTF	TGTGCCAGCAGCTTACCAGGGAGGGGGGGTGGCTACACCTTC
TRBJ1-2	TRBV6-5	many	NA	CASSYRAGDGYTF	TGTGCCAGCAGTTACCGGGCAGGGGATGGCTACACCTTC
TRBJ2-5	TRBV3-1	many	TRBD2	CASSQDERGTQYF	TGTGCCAGCAGCCAAGATGAGCGGGGGACCCAGTACTTC
TRBJ1-4	TRBV3-1	many	NA	CASSQKAPMGLFF	TGTGCCAGCAGCCAAAAGGCCCCCATGGGACTGTTTTTT
TRBJ1-3	TRBV6-6	many	NA	CASSYGVGNSGNTIYF	TGTGCCAGCAGTTATGGGGTCGGGAACTCTGGAAACACCATATATTTT
TRBJ2-2	TRBV11-2	many	NA	CASSLQNTGELFF	TGTGCCAGCAGCCTACAGAACACCGGGGAGCTGTTTTTT